This T cell receptor (beta chain) was identified in a study of cytomegalovirus exposure and HLA in healthy donors. Study results and limitations: The study put some 150 TCR beta chains on its list as cytomegalovirus-associated. Some V segments, TRBV6-2 and TRBV6-3 among them, were indistinguishable and were therefore excluded.

A note on this clone: What it binds is not known.

V shed 4 bases, J shed 5 bases, and the junction held 8 bases outside the gene matches. The CDR3 length is 15 residues. Germline V gene lookup returns CDR1 SGDLS and CDR2 YYNGEE. A multiplex PCR was run with 60 Vbeta primers and 13 Jbeta primers. Libraries were prepared by immunoSEQ multiplex PCR; TCRdb keeps only in-frame clonotypes and omits some of them. The sample shows fewer than 150,000 clones, approximately 77% of them seen only once. This clonotype originated in a woman in her 50s in good health and CMV-seronegative. The chain carries TRBV9 and TRBJ1-1; 10 bases line up with TRBD1. Input material: PBMCs. Here the CDR3 reads CASSPGTGDWTEAFF. In DNA form, the CDR3 reads TGTGCCAGCAGCCCCGGGACAGGGGATTGGACTGAAGCTTTCTTT. The complete variable domain, with remaining parts taken from reference TRBV9 and TRBJ1-1, reads DSGVTQTPKHLITATGQRVTLRCSPRSGDLSVYWYQQSLDQGLQFLIQYYNGEERAKGNILERFSAQQFPDLHSELNLSSLELGDSALYFCASSPGTGDWTEAFFGQGTRLTVV.